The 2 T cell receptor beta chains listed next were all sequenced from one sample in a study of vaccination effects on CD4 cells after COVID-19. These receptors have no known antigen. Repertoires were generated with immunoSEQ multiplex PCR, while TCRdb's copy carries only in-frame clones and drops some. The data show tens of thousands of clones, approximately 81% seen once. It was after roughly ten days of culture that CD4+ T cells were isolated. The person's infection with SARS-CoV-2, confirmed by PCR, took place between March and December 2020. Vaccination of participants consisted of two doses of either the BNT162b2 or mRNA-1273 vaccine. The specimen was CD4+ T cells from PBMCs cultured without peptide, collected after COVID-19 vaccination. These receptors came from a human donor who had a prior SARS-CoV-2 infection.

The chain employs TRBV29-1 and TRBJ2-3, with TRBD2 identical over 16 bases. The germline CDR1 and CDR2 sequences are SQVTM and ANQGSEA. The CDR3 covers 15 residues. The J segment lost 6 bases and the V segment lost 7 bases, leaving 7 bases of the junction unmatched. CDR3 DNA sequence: TGCAGCGGTATGGGACTAGCGGGAGGGCCGGATACGCAGTATTTT. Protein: CSGMGLAGGPDTQYF.

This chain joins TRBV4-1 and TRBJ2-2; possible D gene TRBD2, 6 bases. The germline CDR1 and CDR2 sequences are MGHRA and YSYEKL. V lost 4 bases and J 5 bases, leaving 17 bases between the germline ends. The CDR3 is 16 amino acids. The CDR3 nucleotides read TGCGCCAGCAGCCTTCGTGTGGGGGGTGAAACCGGGGAGCTGTTTTTT. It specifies CASSLRVGGETGELFF.